This entry lists 21 T cell receptor beta chains sequenced from one sample in a study of beta chain features in type 1 diabetes. As every portion of the isolated RNA was reverse transcribed, the sequencing read expressed TCRB transcripts. This table comes from immunoSEQ multiplex PCR, and its TCRdb copy is limited to in-frame clones, with some not included. The sample contains 400,000 to 550,000 clones, about 10% of which appear only once. Sequenced sample: naive CD4+ T cells from blood. The origin of the receptors is a woman younger than 35 in good health.

This clone was detected a few times. The CDR3 spells CASSIIGQGASGETQYF. The CDR3 DNA reads TGTGCCAGTAGTATTATTGGACAGGGGGCATCCGGGGAGACCCAGTACTTC. This chain links TRBV19 with TRBJ2-5; 11 bases are a match to TRBD1. The trim removed 3 bases at V and 5 bases at J, leaving 11 bases unmatched. The CDR3 is 17 residues long. The germline V gene encodes CDR1 LNHDA and CDR2 SQIVND (reference sequence).

This clone was picked up a small number of times. Other DNA sequences within the sample encode an identical CDR3. V is TRBV7-9 and J is TRBJ1-3, with D possibly being TRBD1 (6 bases). The CDR3 runs to 14 residues. Germline values: CDR1 SEHNR, CDR2 FQNEAQ (reference sequence). V lost 3 bases, J lost 1 base, and 7 bases lay in between. The CDR3 DNA sequence: TGTGCCAGCAGCTTGACAGGATCTGGAAACACCATATATTTT. Amino acid sequence: CASSLTGSGNTIYF.

This clone was counted between two and nine times. This rearrangement joins TRBV7-3 to TRBJ2-1; D is perhaps TRBD1 (6 bases). V lost 0 bases, J lost 15 bases, and 15 bases lay in between. Germline V gene sequence: CDR1 SGHTA, CDR2 FQGTGA. The CDR3 spans 13 residues. CDR3 sequence reads: CASSLTTGSGAFF. The CDR3 DNA reads as TGTGCCAGCAGCTTAACGACAGGCTCCGGTGCGTTCTTC.

This chain connects TRBV4-1 to TRBJ2-2, with D uncertain. V was trimmed by 4 bases and J by 0 bases, leaving 9 bases between them. Germline CDR1 is MGHRA and CDR2 is YSYEKL. This CDR3 is 15 amino acids long. CDR3 in amino acids: CASSRSDSNTGELFF. The CDR3 region has the DNA TGCGCCAGCAGCCGCAGCGACTCGAACACCGGGGAGCTGTTTTTT.

The chain has TRBV7-6 and TRBJ2-3; no clear D. CDR1 SGHVS and CDR2 FNYEAQ come from the germline V gene. This CDR3 comprises 15 residues. V lost 1 base and J lost 0, with 8 bases in between. The CDR3 bases are TGTGCCAGCAGCTTAGGGCGTCCTAGCACAGATACGCAGTATTTT. Its translation: CASSLGRPSTDTQYF.

This clone was recorded at least ten times. J is TRBJ2-4 and V is TRBV5-4, with TRBD2 matching over 11 bases. The CDR3 covers 15 residues. V lost 4 bases to trimming and J lost 5 bases; unmatched junction nucleotides: 5. From germline, CDR1 is SGHNT and CDR2 YYREEE (reference sequence). CDR3 protein: CASSPGTSGQNIQYF. In DNA form, the CDR3 reads TGTGCCAGCAGCCCAGGGACTAGCGGCCAAAACATTCAGTACTTC. Supplemented by reference TRBV5-4 and TRBJ2-4, the full variable domain reads ETGVTQSPTHLIKTRGQQVTLRCSSQSGHNTVSWYQQALGQGPQFIFQYYREEENGRGNFPPRFSGLQFPNYSSELNVNALELDDSALYLCASSPGTSGQNIQYFGAGTRLSVL.

The chain employs TRBV29-1 and TRBJ2-7; 7 nucleotides match TRBD1. Trimming removed 8 bases from V and 2 bases from J; junction bases left unmatched: 6. Germline lookup yields CDR1 SQVTM and CDR2 ANQGSEA. The CDR3 covers 12 residues. The CDR3 sequence is CSTTDRAYEQYF. The DNA for the CDR3 is TGCAGCACCACTGACAGGGCCTACGAGCAGTACTTC.

The gene calls are TRBV11-2 and TRBJ1-1; D unresolved. Germline assignment: CDR1 SGHAT and CDR2 FQNNGV. Deletions cut 5 bases from V and 0 bases from J, with 13 bases between. The CDR3 runs to 15 residues. The CDR3 sequence is CASSLFQRMNTEAFF. The CDR3, as DNA: TGTGCCAGCAGCCTCTTCCAGAGGATGAACACTGAAGCTTTCTTT.

This chain links TRBV7-2 with TRBJ1-5; D gene ambiguous. Trimming took 5 bases from V and 1 from J, leaving 9 bases between them. The germline gives CDR1 SGHTA, CDR2 FQGNSA. The CDR3 runs to 14 residues. The CDR3 spells CASSQDKSNQPQHF. The CDR3 DNA is TGTGCCAGCAGCCAAGACAAGAGCAATCAGCCCCAGCATTTT.

Note on this clone: Other DNA sequences in this sample translate to the same CDR3. The chain carries TRBV7-9 and TRBJ1-1, with D possibly TRBD1 on 5 matching bases. With 3 bases removed from V and 8 bases from J, the gap between germline ends came to 10 bases. The CDR3 runs to 12 residues. From germline, CDR1 is SEHNR and CDR2 FQNEAQ (reference sequence). CDR3 sequence (DNA): TGTGCCAGCAGCTTGGTAGGACAAGAAGCTTTCTTT. The encoded protein is CASSLVGQEAFF.

Here the CDR3 reads CASTPTGTEQFF. For the CDR3, the DNA is TGTGCCAGTACCCCGACAGGGACTGAGCAGTTCTTC. This chain uses TRBV19 with TRBJ2-1, with 7 bases fitting TRBD1. CDR3 size: 12 residues. Germline assignment: CDR1 LNHDA and CDR2 SQIVND (reference sequence). Germline trimming cut 7 bases from V and 9 bases from J; bases unmatched to any gene: 6.

This clone was found a few times. The rearrangement links TRBV10-3 to TRBJ2-7; the D gene could be TRBD1 or TRBD2 (5 bases each). This CDR3 is built from 14 residues. The V end was cut by 7 bases, the J end by 6 bases, with 19 bases between. The germline V gene encodes CDR1 ENHRY and CDR2 SYGVKD. CDR3 residues: CAIMASTGGGEQYF. For the CDR3, the DNA is TGTGCCATCATGGCCAGCACTGGTGGGGGCGAGCAGTACTTC.

The rearrangement joins TRBV6-6 to TRBJ2-1, with 7 bases that match TRBD1. Per the germline V gene, CDR1 is MNHNY and CDR2 is SVGAGI (reference sequence). V shed 6 bases, J shed 0 bases, and the junction held 8 bases outside the gene matches. This CDR3 spans 16 amino acids. Here the CDR3 DNA reads TGTGCCAGCAGAGGGGGACAGCCCAGCTCCTACAATGAGCAGTTCTTC. Amino acids: CASRGGQPSSYNEQFF.

In this sample, this clone turned up a few times. The CDR3 region is CASRLQGKSLEKLFF. In DNA form, the CDR3 reads TGTGCCAGCAGATTACAGGGGAAGTCACTCGAAAAACTGTTTTTT. The gene calls are TRBV6-5 and TRBJ1-4; 7 bases match TRBD1. There are 15 residues in the CDR3. The junction had 12 bases not matched to a gene; V was cut back by 6 bases and J by 8 bases. Germline V gene lookup returns CDR1 MNHEY and CDR2 SVGAGI.

This sequence joins TRBV11-2 and TRBJ1-4; D is possibly TRBD1 (6 bases). The germline V and J ends were trimmed by 2 bases and 5 bases, with 9 bases remaining between them. CDR3 length equals 14 residues. CDR1 and CDR2 from the germline V gene are SGHAT and FQNNGV. Here the CDR3 reads CASSLSGQNEKLFF. The CDR3 coding sequence is TGTGCCAGCAGCTTATCAGGACAGAATGAAAAACTGTTTTTT.

The chain links TRBV7-9 to TRBJ2-1; D might be TRBD2 (5 bases). V lost 6 bases to trimming and J lost 9 bases, with 18 bases between them. The germline gives CDR1 SEHNR, CDR2 FQNEAQ (reference sequence). The CDR3 is 14 residues long. CDR3 sequence reads: CASRLSGRKLEQFF. The CDR3 DNA follows: TGTGCCAGCAGACTATCGGGGAGAAAACTTGAGCAGTTCTTC.

The chain joins TRBV2 to TRBJ1-5; D gene ambiguous. Germline-derived CDR1 and CDR2 are SNHLY and FYNNEI. This CDR3 contains 11 residues. V lost 5 bases to trimming and J lost 5 bases, with 4 bases between them. The chain's CDR3 is CASSTDQPQHF. The CDR3 coding sequence is TGTGCCAGCAGTACTGATCAGCCCCAGCATTTT.

The rearrangement joins TRBV7-2 to TRBJ2-3, with D hard to call. The CDR3 totals 17 residues. V was cut by 1 base and J by 1 base, with 15 bases left in between. Germline assignment: CDR1 SGHTA and CDR2 FQGNSA. The CDR3 spells CASSLVVTATRTDTQYF. The CDR3, as DNA: TGTGCCAGCAGCTTAGTCGTAACCGCGACGCGCACAGATACGCAGTATTTT.

The gene calls are TRBV20-1 and TRBJ1-2; D is ambiguous. CDR1 and CDR2 (germline): DFQATT, SNEGSKA (reference sequence). The CDR3 is 11 residues long. The CDR3 here is CRGNSDYGYTF. For the CDR3, the DNA is TGCAGGGGAAACTCTGACTATGGCTACACCTTC.

This clone came up a few times. The rearrangement links TRBV5-1 to TRBJ2-7, with D tentatively TRBD1 (6 bases). V shed 0 bases and J shed 2 bases, with 12 bases lying between them. The CDR3 covers 15 residues. Germline V gene lookup returns CDR1 SGHRS and CDR2 YFSETQ. The DNA of the CDR3 is TGCGCCAGCAGCTTGGGGACAAACAGGGCCTACGAGCAGTACGTC. It specifies CASSLGTNRAYEQYV.

The rearrangement links TRBV4-2 to TRBJ2-1; the D gene is possibly TRBD1 (5 bases). CDR1 and CDR2 (germline): LGHNA, YNFKEQ. With 0 bases removed from V and 14 bases from J, the gap between germline ends came to 14 bases. The CDR3 covers 13 residues. CDR3 DNA: TGTGCCAGCAGCCAAGAAGTACGCAGGGAAAAGTTCTTC. Translation: CASSQEVRREKFF.